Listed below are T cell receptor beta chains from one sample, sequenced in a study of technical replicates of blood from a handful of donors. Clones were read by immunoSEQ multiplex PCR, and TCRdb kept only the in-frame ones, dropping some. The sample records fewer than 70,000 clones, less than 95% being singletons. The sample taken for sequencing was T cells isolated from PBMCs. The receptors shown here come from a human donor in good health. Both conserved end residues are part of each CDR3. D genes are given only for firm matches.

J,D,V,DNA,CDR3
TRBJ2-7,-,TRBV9,TGTGCCAGCAGCGTAGATGGCAGGTTCAGCTCCTACGAGCAGTACTTC,CASSVDGRFSSYEQYF
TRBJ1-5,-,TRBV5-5,TGTGCCAGCAGCTACCGATGGGGGGGGAATCAGCCCCAGCATTTT,CASSYRWGGNQPQHF
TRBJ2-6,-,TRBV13,TGTGCCAGCAGCTCCAAGGGGATTGGGGCCAACGTCCTGACTTTC,CASSSKGIGANVLTF
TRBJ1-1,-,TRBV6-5,TGTGCCAGCAGCCTCAGTCCCGGACTTGAAGCTTTCTTT,CASSLSPGLEAFF
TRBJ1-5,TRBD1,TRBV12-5,TGTGCTAGTGCCTCGACAACTGACAGGGGGAATCAGCCCCAGCATTTT,CASASTTDRGNQPQHF
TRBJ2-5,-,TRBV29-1,TGCAGCGTTGTAGGGGGGAGGGATGGATGGGAGACCCAGTACTTC,CSVVGGRDGWETQYF
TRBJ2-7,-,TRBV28,TGTGCCAGCGGCTTGGCGGGGAGCCGTGAGCAGTACTTC,CASGLAGSREQYF
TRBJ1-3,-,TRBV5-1,TGCGCCAGCAGCTTAGAGCAGACAAACTCTGGAAACACCATATATTTT,CASSLEQTNSGNTIYF
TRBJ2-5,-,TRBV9,TGTGCCAGCAGCGTAAGGGAGGCTCAAGAGACCCAGTACTTC,CASSVREAQETQYF
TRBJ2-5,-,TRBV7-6,TGTGCCAGCAGCTTAAGACCGAGGGAGACCCAGTACTTC,CASSLRPRETQYF
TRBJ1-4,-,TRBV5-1,TGCGCCAGCAGCTTGCTTTCAACTAATGAAAAACTGTTTTTT,CASSLLSTNEKLFF
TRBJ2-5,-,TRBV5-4,TGTGCCAGCAGCTTGGATCCGGGAGTCCCACAAGAGACCCAGTACTTC,CASSLDPGVPQETQYF
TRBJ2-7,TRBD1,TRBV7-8,TGTGCCAGCAGCGTCCGACAGGGAATCACCTACGAGCAGTACTTC,CASSVRQGITYEQYF
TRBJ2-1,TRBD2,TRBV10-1,TGCGCCAGCAGTGAGATCGAGCGGGGAGAAAACAATGAGCAGTTCTTC,CASSEIERGENNEQFF
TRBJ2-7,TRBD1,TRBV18,TGTGCCAGCTCACCACAGGGACAGGTCTCCTACGAGCAGTACTTC,CASSPQGQVSYEQYF
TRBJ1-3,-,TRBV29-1,TGCAGCGTGGCCCGCGGAGGCACCATATATTTT,CSVARGGTIYF
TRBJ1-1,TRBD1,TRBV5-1,TGCGCCAGCATGCAGACAGGGGTGAACACTGAAGCTTTCTTT,CASMQTGVNTEAFF
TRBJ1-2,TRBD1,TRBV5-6,TGTGCCAGCAGCTTATTCGTCAGGGGGGACCCTAACTATGGCTACACCTTC,CASSLFVRGDPNYGYTF
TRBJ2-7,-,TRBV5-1,TGCGCCAGCAGCTTTAGAGGCGGGATAGAATACGAGCAGTACTTC,CASSFRGGIEYEQYF
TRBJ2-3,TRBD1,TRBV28,TGTGCCAGCAGAACAGGGGGCGAAGGTACAGATACGCAGTATTTT,CASRTGGEGTDTQYF
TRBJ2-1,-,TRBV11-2,TGTGCCAGCAGCTTAGCTGGGACTTACTACAATGAGCAGTTCTTC,CASSLAGTYYNEQFF